A single sample gave rise to the 23 T cell receptor beta chains below, sequenced in a study of T-cell memory formation after mild COVID-19. Using its own MiXCR run on the 5' RACE reads, TCRdb lists one record per CDR3 protein. The profile shows roughly 550,000 distinct CDR3 sequences, around 20% of them singletons. The sample comprised PBMCs or a T cell subset sorted from them (not recorded which). Receptor source: an adult woman who had mild COVID-19 (a few samples of this study predate the infection). Cell type and time point are not known.

The V and J genes are TRBV20-1 and TRBJ2-3; maybe TRBD2 (6 bases). Trimming shortened V by 0 bases and J by 2 bases, and 18 bases separated the two germline ends. Germline values: CDR1 DFQATT, CDR2 SNEGSKA (reference sequence). The CDR3 consists of 17 residues. The DNA for the CDR3 is TGCAGTGCTAGAGACCTTCCCGGGGGAGCGGACACAGATACGCAGTATTTT. Residues: CSARDLPGGADTDTQYF.

This chain connects TRBV5-1 to TRBJ2-1; D remains unclear. V shed 0 bases and J shed 3 bases, with 7 bases lying between them. This CDR3 has 14 amino acids. CDR1 SGHRS and CDR2 YFSETQ come from the germline V gene. CDR3 bases: TGCGCCAGCAGCTTGGACGGTGGCTACAATGAGCAGTTCTTC. Its translation: CASSLDGGYNEQFF.

Concerning this clonotype itself: Its ends do not fully match the called genes, so a read error is possible. V is TRBV7-9 and J is TRBJ2-1, with D maybe TRBD2 (5 bases). CDR3 length: 15 residues. Germline V lookup: CDR1 SEHNR, CDR2 FQNEAQ (reference sequence). The CDR3 reads CASSLGSGTYNEQFF. For the CDR3, the DNA is TGTGCCAGCAGCTTGGGGAGCGGAACCTATAATGAGCAGTTCTTC.

This chain links TRBV5-4 with TRBJ2-3, with 13 bases that match TRBD2. V was clipped by 4 bases and J by 6 bases; unmatched bases: 14. Germline V gene data show CDR1 as SGHNT and CDR2 as YYREEE (reference sequence). The CDR3 runs to 18 residues. The CDR3 region is CASSADLGLAGSRDTQYF. The CDR3 DNA reads as TGTGCCAGCAGCGCGGACCTGGGACTAGCGGGATCGCGTGATACGCAGTATTTT.

This clonotype has only a few counts. The V gene is TRBV29-1, the J gene TRBJ1-1; 7 nucleotides match TRBD1. J lost 6 bases, V lost 3 bases, and 7 bases had no gene match. Looked up from germline, CDR1 is SQVTM and CDR2 is ANQGSEA. This CDR3 has 13 residues. CDR3 sequence reads: CSVEEGARAEAFF. CDR3 sequence (DNA): TGCAGCGTTGAGGAGGGGGCTAGAGCTGAAGCTTTCTTT.

This clonotype was observed at least ten times. One end of the junction varies from germline; a read error may be responsible. The chain links TRBV4-1 to TRBJ2-7, with D perhaps being TRBD1 or TRBD2 (5 bases each). There are 14 residues in the CDR3. The germline CDR1 and CDR2 sequences are MGHRA and YSYEKL. The CDR3 region has the DNA TGTGCCAGCAGCTTAGACCGGGGACCCTACGAGCAGTACTTC. Translation: CASSLDRGPYEQYF.

The J gene is TRBJ2-1, the V gene TRBV24-1; TRBD1 agrees at 9 bases. The germline CDR1 and CDR2 sequences are KGHDR and SFDVKD. V gave up 6 bases and J gave up 8 bases; unmatched junction bases: 13. The CDR3 spans 16 residues. The CDR3 DNA is TGTGCCACCAGTCAACCCCCGGGACAGGGATCCGATGAGCAGTTCTTC. Translating gives CATSQPPGQGSDEQFF.

There are a few counts of this clonotype. The chain links TRBV2 to TRBJ1-6, with D unclear. Per germline, CDR1 SNHLY and CDR2 FYNNEI. This CDR3 has 13 residues. V gave up 0 bases and J gave up 7 bases, with 4 bases separating them. This chain's CDR3 is CASSEAQNSPLHF. The CDR3 DNA reads TGTGCCAGCAGTGAAGCTCAGAATTCACCCCTCCACTTT.

The chain employs TRBV5-5 and TRBJ2-1; 7 positions agree with TRBD1. CDR3 size: 15 residues. From germline, CDR1 is SGHKS and CDR2 YYEKEE (reference sequence). V trimming: 6 bases; J trimming: 9 bases; junction bases outside the gene matches: 15. CDR3 nucleotides: TGTGCCAGCACCCATTGGCTGACAGGGTCGGGTGAGCAGTTCTTC. This sequence encodes CASTHWLTGSGEQFF.

The chain combines TRBV20-1 with TRBJ2-5; 7 nucleotides match TRBD2. V trimming: 3 bases; J trimming: 5 bases; junction bases outside the gene matches: 3. This CDR3 has 12 residues. Per the germline V gene, CDR1 is DFQATT and CDR2 is SNEGSKA (reference sequence). In DNA form, the CDR3 reads TGCAGTGCTAGGAGGGGAGGGGAGACCCAGTACTTC. Translation gives CSARRGGETQYF.

This chain connects TRBV12-3 or TRBV12-4 to TRBJ2-5; D tentatively reads TRBD1 or TRBD2 (5 bases each). Trimming removed 0 bases at V and 5 bases at J, with 10 bases between. The CDR3 is made up of 14 amino acids. The CDR3 loop reads CASSLAGTRETQYF. The DNA of the CDR3 is TGTGCCAGCAGTTTAGCGGGGACGAGGGAGACCCAGTACTTC.

The chain uses TRBV10-3 and TRBJ1-6; possible D gene TRBD1, 6 bases. CDR3 length: 14 amino acids. V shed 7 bases and J shed 5 bases, with 12 bases lying between them. Looked up from germline, CDR1 is ENHRY and CDR2 is SYGVKD. The CDR3 coding sequence is TGTGCCATCAATGGACAGAAAGATAATTCACCCCTCCACTTT. Protein sequence: CAINGQKDNSPLHF.

The chain is built from TRBV19 and TRBJ1-6, with TRBD1 matching 7 bases. CDR1 and CDR2 (germline): LNHDA, SQIVND (reference sequence). The CDR3 contains 13 residues. V gave up 9 bases and J gave up 10 bases; unmatched junction bases: 9. The CDR3 bases are TGTGCCAGCAGACAGGGAATGGTGTCACCCCTCCACTTT. Translating gives CASRQGMVSPLHF.

V is TRBV11-1 and J is TRBJ2-5; no firm D call. CDR1 and CDR2 (germline): SGHAT, FQDESV (reference sequence). The CDR3 spans 15 residues. The V end lost 2 bases, the J end lost 1 base, and 11 bases lay between the germline ends. CDR3 sequence (DNA): TGTGCCAGCAGCTTAAACGGGCCCCCCCAAGAGACCCAGTACTTC. Amino acids: CASSLNGPPQETQYF.

CDR3 sequence reads: CASSLSGRYNSPLHF. In DNA, the CDR3 is TGTGCCAGCAGCCTAAGCGGTCGGTATAATTCACCCCTCCACTTT. The rearrangement links TRBV7-9 to TRBJ1-6; no definite D call. Germline CDR1 and CDR2: SEHNR and FQNEAQ (reference sequence). V lost 5 bases, J lost 4 bases, and 12 bases lay in between. The length of the CDR3 is 15 residues.

The chain links TRBV5-1 to TRBJ2-3; tentatively, D is TRBD1 (5 bases). V was cut by 0 bases and J by 0 bases, with 14 bases left in between. Per the germline V gene, CDR1 is SGHRS and CDR2 is YFSETQ. The CDR3 is made up of 17 amino acids. The CDR3: CASSLGQGRSSTDTQYF. The CDR3 DNA reads TGCGCCAGCAGCTTGGGTCAGGGCCGATCTAGCACAGATACGCAGTATTTT. Combining the CDR3 with reference TRBV5-1 and TRBJ2-3 gives the whole variable domain KAGVTQTPRYLIKTRGQQVTLSCSPISGHRSVSWYQQTPGQGLQFLFEYFSETQRNKGNFPGRFSGRQFSNSRSEMNVSTLELGDSALYLCASSLGQGRSSTDTQYFGPGTRLTVL.

There are a few counts of this clonotype. J is TRBJ2-1 and V is TRBV7-9, with 11 bases that match TRBD2. V was clipped by 10 bases and J by 6 bases; unmatched bases: 14. The germline V gene has CDR1 SEHNR and CDR2 FQNEAQ (reference sequence). The CDR3 contains 16 residues. CDR3 nucleotides: TGTGCCACCTACCAGACGCTAGCGGGAGGCGCCAATGAGCAGTTCTTC. Translated: CATYQTLAGGANEQFF. Full variable domain (outside the CDR3, taken from reference TRBV7-9 and TRBJ2-1): DTGVSQNPRHKITKRGQNVTFRCDPISEHNRLYWYRQTLGQGPEFLTYFQNEAQLEKSRLLSDRFSAERPKGSFSTLEIQRTEQGDSAMYLCATYQTLAGGANEQFFGPGTRLTVL.

This clonotype was observed a single time. This chain uses TRBV12-3 or TRBV12-4 with TRBJ1-4, with 8 bases identical to TRBD1. The CDR3 extends over 16 amino acids. V lost 6 bases to trimming and J lost 5 bases; unmatched junction nucleotides: 11. CDR3 sequence reads: CASSPPTGGVNEKLFF. The CDR3 bases are TGTGCCAGCAGCCCTCCAACAGGGGGTGTAAATGAAAAACTGTTTTTT.

The sample holds a few counts of this clonotype. The gene calls are TRBV20-1 and TRBJ1-2; 8 bases are shared with TRBD1. The V gene's germline CDR1 is DFQATT and CDR2 SNEGSKA (reference sequence). CDR3 length equals 14 residues. With V trimmed by 2 bases and J by 3 bases, 5 bases remained unmatched. CDR3 nucleotide sequence: TGCAGTGCTAGACCGGACAGGGAGTACTATGGCTACACCTTC. The encoded protein is CSARPDREYYGYTF.

V and J are TRBV12-3 or TRBV12-4 and TRBJ1-1; the D is unclear. CDR3 length: 14 amino acids. Between the trimmed V and J ends, which lost 6 bases and 2 bases, there was a span of 13 bases. Here the CDR3 reads CASSPATLNTEAFF. The CDR3 DNA is TGTGCCAGCAGCCCCGCAACTTTAAACACTGAAGCTTTCTTT.

The gene calls are TRBV27 and TRBJ2-7; unclear D gene. Germline V gene sequence: CDR1 MNHEY, CDR2 SMNVEV (reference sequence). The CDR3 runs to 15 residues. Trimming left V 0 bases short and J 5 bases short, with 14 bases between. CDR3 loop: CASSLSRLRTHEQYF. The CDR3 nucleotides read TGTGCCAGCAGTTTATCGAGGTTGCGGACCCACGAGCAGTACTTC.

The chain employs TRBV10-3 and TRBJ2-1; no reliable D call. Germline CDR1 ENHRY, CDR2 SYGVKD. Between the trimmed V and J ends, which lost 2 bases and 9 bases, there was a span of 8 bases. This CDR3 contains 12 residues. As DNA, the CDR3 is TGTGCCATCAGTGAGGTCCTAGGTGAGCAGTTCTTC. Translated, it gives CAISEVLGEQFF.

The V gene is TRBV7-3, the J gene TRBJ1-5; D not resolved. The CDR3 is made up of 13 amino acids. Germline V gene sequence: CDR1 SGHTA, CDR2 FQGTGA. V lost 2 bases and J lost 6, with 8 bases in between. The CDR3 here is CASSLHRGQPQHF. CDR3 in DNA: TGTGCCAGCAGCTTACATCGGGGTCAGCCCCAGCATTTT.